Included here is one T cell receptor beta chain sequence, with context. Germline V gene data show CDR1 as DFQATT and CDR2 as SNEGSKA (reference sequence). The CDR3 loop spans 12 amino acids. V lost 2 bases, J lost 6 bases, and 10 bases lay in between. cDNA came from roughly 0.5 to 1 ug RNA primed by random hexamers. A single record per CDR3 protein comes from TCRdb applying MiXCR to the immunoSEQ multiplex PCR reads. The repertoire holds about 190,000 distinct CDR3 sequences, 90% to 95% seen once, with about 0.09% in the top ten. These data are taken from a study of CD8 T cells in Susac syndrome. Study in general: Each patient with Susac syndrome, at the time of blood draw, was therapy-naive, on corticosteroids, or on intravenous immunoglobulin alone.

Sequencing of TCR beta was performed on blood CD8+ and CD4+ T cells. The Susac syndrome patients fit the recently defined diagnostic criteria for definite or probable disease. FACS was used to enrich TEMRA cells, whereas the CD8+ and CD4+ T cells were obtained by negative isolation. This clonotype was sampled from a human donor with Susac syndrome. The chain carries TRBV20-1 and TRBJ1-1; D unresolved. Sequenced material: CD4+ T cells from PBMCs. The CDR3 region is CSARRTGAEAFF. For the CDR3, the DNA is TGCAGTGCTAGAAGGACTGGTGCTGAAGCTTTCTTT.